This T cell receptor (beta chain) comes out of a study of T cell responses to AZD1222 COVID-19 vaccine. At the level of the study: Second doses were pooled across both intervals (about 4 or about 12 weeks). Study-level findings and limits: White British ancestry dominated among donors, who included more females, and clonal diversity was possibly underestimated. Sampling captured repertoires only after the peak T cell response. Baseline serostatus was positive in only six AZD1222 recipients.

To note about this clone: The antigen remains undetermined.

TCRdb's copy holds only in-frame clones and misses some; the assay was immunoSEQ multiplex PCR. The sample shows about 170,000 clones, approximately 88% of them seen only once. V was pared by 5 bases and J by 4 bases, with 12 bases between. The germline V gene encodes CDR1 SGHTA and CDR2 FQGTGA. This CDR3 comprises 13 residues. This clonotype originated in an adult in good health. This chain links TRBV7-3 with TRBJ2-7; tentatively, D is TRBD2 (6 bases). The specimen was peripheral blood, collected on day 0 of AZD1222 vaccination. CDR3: CASSPASVYEQYF. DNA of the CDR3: TGTGCCAGCAGCCCAGCTAGCGTATACGAGCAGTACTTC.